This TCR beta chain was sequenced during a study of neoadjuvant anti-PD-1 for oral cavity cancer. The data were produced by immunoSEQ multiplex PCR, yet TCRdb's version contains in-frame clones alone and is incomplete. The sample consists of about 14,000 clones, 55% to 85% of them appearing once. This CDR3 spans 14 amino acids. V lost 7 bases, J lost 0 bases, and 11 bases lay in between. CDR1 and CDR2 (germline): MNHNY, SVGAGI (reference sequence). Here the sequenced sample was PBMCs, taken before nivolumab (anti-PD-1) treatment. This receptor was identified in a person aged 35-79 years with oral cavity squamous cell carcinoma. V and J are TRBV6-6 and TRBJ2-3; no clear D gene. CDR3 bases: TGTGCCAGCATGAACGTCCCTAGCACAGATACGCAGTATTTT. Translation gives CASMNVPSTDTQYF.